The rows below give T cell receptor beta chains drawn from one sample of a study of control samples from healthy donors and cancer patients. Some clones are missing from TCRdb's copy, which holds only in-frame ones; the method was immunoSEQ multiplex PCR. The top ten hold under 7.5% of the sample, which has 75,000 to 90,000 clones, about 91% seen once. The sample consisted of blood. The receptors derive from a man aged 45 to 65 in good health. Both conserved end residues are part of each CDR3. Each record gives: J gene, V gene, clone size, D gene, CDR3 DNA, CDR3 protein. The D gene is left open where the match is weak. Not every row has a clone size; where given, it reads once, few, many or a size class.

>TRBJ1-4|TRBV29-1|-|-
TGCAGCCCAGGTAGGGAAGACTACGAAAAACTGTTTTTT
CSPGREDYEKLFF
>TRBJ2-7|TRBV7-2|-|TRBD1
TGTGCCAGCAGCTTAGTTATCGTGACAGGGAAGTCCTACGAGCAGTACTTC
CASSLVIVTGKSYEQYF
>TRBJ1-2|TRBV12-3/TRBV12-4|-|-
TGTGCCAGCAGCCTCCCGGGAGATGGCTACACCTTC
CASSLPGDGYTF
>TRBJ2-5|TRBV18|-|-
TGTGCCAGCTCCCCCGAAGCTAGCCCTCAAGAGACCCAGTACTTC
CASSPEASPQETQYF
>TRBJ2-3|TRBV6-4|-|-
TGTGCCAGCAGTAGTGGGGGCACAGATACGCAGTATTTT
CASSSGGTDTQYF
>TRBJ2-5|TRBV10-3|few|TRBD1
TGTGCCATCAGCTTGACAGGGTCGGAGACCCAGTACTTC
CAISLTGSETQYF
>TRBJ1-2|TRBV5-5|-|TRBD1
TGTGCCAGCAGCTGGGACAGGGCTTCCGGCTACACCTTC
CASSWDRASGYTF
>TRBJ1-6|TRBV7-9|-|-
TGTGCCAGCAGTTACGAGACCGGCCCTGGGGATTCACCCCTCCACTTT
CASSYETGPGDSPLHF
>TRBJ1-5|TRBV5-1|-|TRBD1
TGCGCCAGCAGCCTGGAAGGACAGGGGAATCAGCCCCAGCATTTT
CASSLEGQGNQPQHF
>TRBJ2-7|TRBV4-3|-|-
TGCGCCAGCAGCCAAGAGGACGGCGTCAGGGCCGAGCAGTACTTC
CASSQEDGVRAEQYF
>TRBJ2-5|TRBV4-3|-|TRBD2
TGCGCCAGCAGCCAACAAGCGGGGGGCCTCCAAGAGACCCAGTACTTC
CASSQQAGGLQETQYF
>TRBJ1-1|TRBV2|-|-
TGTGCCGTAGGGAAGAGGAACACTGAAGCTTTCTTT
CAVGKRNTEAFF
>TRBJ2-7|TRBV6-5|-|-
TGTGCCAGCAGTTACTCGGGTAGCGGCCCTTCCTACGAGCAGTACTTC
CASSYSGSGPSYEQYF
>TRBJ2-1|TRBV6-6|-|TRBD1
TGTGCCAGCAGCGTAGGGACAGGGGTACACAATGAGCAGTTCTTC
CASSVGTGVHNEQFF
>TRBJ1-2|TRBV7-2|-|TRBD1
TGTGCCAGCAGCTTAGTCGGGACAGGGGTCTATGGCTACACCTTC
CASSLVGTGVYGYTF
>TRBJ2-2|TRBV7-6|once|-
TGTGCCAGCAGCTTCCTAGCTAACACCGGGGAGCTGTTTTTT
CASSFLANTGELFF
>TRBJ1-6|TRBV6-6|-|TRBD1
TGTGCCAGCAGCCAACAGGGGTATAATTCACCCCTCCACTTT
CASSQQGYNSPLHF
>TRBJ1-3|TRBV5-1|-|-
TGCGCCAGCAGCGTGGCAGGGGCTGGAAACACCATATATTTT
CASSVAGAGNTIYF
>TRBJ1-2|TRBV12-5|-|TRBD1
TGTGCTAGTGGTTTGCCAGGGGGCGCGTGGTATGGCTACACCTTC
CASGLPGGAWYGYTF
>TRBJ2-5|TRBV9|-|TRBD1
TGTGCCAGCAACTTACAGGGGACAATTCAAGAGACCCAGTACTTC
CASNLQGTIQETQYF
>TRBJ1-1|TRBV9|-|-
TGTGCCAGCAGCCCTGGGGTGAACACTGAAGCTTTCTTT
CASSPGVNTEAFF
>TRBJ1-5|TRBV3-1/TRBV3-2|-|TRBD1
TGTGCCAGCAGCCAAGGAGACAGGGGTAATCAGCCCCAGCATTTT
CASSQGDRGNQPQHF
>TRBJ2-6|TRBV5-4|-|TRBD2
TGTGCCAGCAGCCCTACTAGCGGGTGGAGGTCTGGGGCCAACGTCCTGACTTTC
CASSPTSGWRSGANVLTF
>TRBJ1-2|TRBV30|-|-
TGTGCCTGGAGTGTAGGACGGTCCCACTATGGCTACACCTTC
CAWSVGRSHYGYTF
>TRBJ1-2|TRBV6-4|-|TRBD1
TGTGCCAGCAGCGCTCAGGGGGACTATGGCTACACCTTC
CASSAQGDYGYTF
>TRBJ1-6|TRBV5-6|-|TRBD1
TGTGCCAGCAGCAGGGGGCGTGGGAATTCACCCCTCCACTTT
CASSRGRGNSPLHF
>TRBJ2-7|TRBV7-8|once|-
TGTGCCAGCAGCGGTCGGGCCTCCTACGAGCAGTACTTC
CASSGRASYEQYF
>TRBJ1-1|TRBV9|once|-
TGTGCCAGCCGAACGGCCTTATGGACGAACACTGAAGCTTTCTTT
CASRTALWTNTEAFF
>TRBJ1-6|TRBV25-1|-|-
TGTGCCAGCAGTGCTGGGTTCAATTCACCCCTCCACTTT
CASSAGFNSPLHF
>TRBJ1-1|TRBV12-5|-|-
TGTGCTAGTGGTTTGGGTCCGAACACTGAAGCTTTCTTT
CASGLGPNTEAFF
>TRBJ1-2|TRBV6-5|-|-
TGTGCCAGCAGTAATCACAGGAGCGGCTACACCTTC
CASSNHRSGYTF
>TRBJ2-3|TRBV24-1|-|TRBD2
TGTGCCACCAGTGTGGCTAGCGGGGGGAGCACAGATACGCAGTATTTT
CATSVASGGSTDTQYF
>TRBJ1-2|TRBV2|-|TRBD1
TGTGCCAGCACCCAAGCCGGGACAGGAATTCCTAACTATGGCTACACCTTC
CASTQAGTGIPNYGYTF
>TRBJ2-5|TRBV10-2|-|-
TGCGCCAGCAGTGTGTACTATAAAGAGACCCAGTACTTC
CASSVYYKETQYF
>TRBJ2-2|TRBV30|-|TRBD1
TGTGCCTGGAGTAGACAGGGCGGCGGGGAGCTGTTTTTT
CAWSRQGGGELFF
>TRBJ1-1|TRBV7-9|-|-
TGTGCCAGCAGCCCCCGGGCCCCCCCGAACACTGAAGCTTTCTTT
CASSPRAPPNTEAFF
>TRBJ1-5|TRBV19|-|-
TGTGCCAGTAGTATGAGGGTTAATCAGCCCCAGCATTTT
CASSMRVNQPQHF
>TRBJ2-2|TRBV11-2|once|-
TGTGCCAGCAGCTTAGGTGTCGGGGAGCTGTTTTTT
CASSLGVGELFF
>TRBJ2-4|TRBV15|-|TRBD1
TGTGCCACCAGCAGAGAAGCAGGGGGAGTAAACATTCAGTACTTC
CATSREAGGVNIQYF
>TRBJ1-1|TRBV6-2/TRBV6-3|-|-
TGTGCCAGCAGTTCTCCCGGGGAGGGTGGCACTGAAGCTTTCTTT
CASSSPGEGGTEAFF
>TRBJ1-1|TRBV14|few|-
TGTGCCAGCAGCCAAGCAAGGGGGGCGTACACTGAAGCTTTCTTT
CASSQARGAYTEAFF
>TRBJ1-5|TRBV6-1|once|-
TGTGCCAGCAGTGATGAGTTTAGCAATCAGCCCCAGCATTTT
CASSDEFSNQPQHF
>TRBJ2-5|TRBV7-2|-|TRBD2
TGTGCCAGCAGCTTAGGGACTAGCGTACTACAAGAGACCCAGTACTTC
CASSLGTSVLQETQYF
>TRBJ2-7|TRBV28|-|-
TGTGCCAGCAGTTTAATATCGGGAGGGCAGGGGGCGGACGAGCAGTACTTC
CASSLISGGQGADEQYF
>TRBJ2-7|TRBV10-3|-|-
TGTGCCATCAGTGAGACAGAGGAATCCTACGAGCAGTACTTC
CAISETEESYEQYF
>TRBJ2-7|TRBV6-1|-|-
TGTGCCAGCAGTGAAGCTTCGTCCCGAGGATCCTACGAGCAGTACTTC
CASSEASSRGSYEQYF
>TRBJ2-1|TRBV7-9|few|-
TGTGCCAGCAGCTTAGCGCATTCAGGGTACAATGAGCAGTTCTTC
CASSLAHSGYNEQFF
>TRBJ1-6|TRBV25-1|-|-
TGTGCCAGCGCCCGAGCAGGGGATTCACCCCTCCACTTT
CASARAGDSPLHF
>TRBJ1-3|TRBV30|once|-
TGTGCCTGGAGTGTAGGGGGCTCTGGAAACACCATATATTTT
CAWSVGGSGNTIYF
>TRBJ2-5|TRBV5-1|-|TRBD2
TGCGCCAGCAGCTCGGGCGGGGGGGCAGGAGAGACCCAGTACTTC
CASSSGGGAGETQYF
>TRBJ2-3|TRBV7-9|-|-
TGTGCCAGCAGCTTTTCTCAAGGAGGAAATACGCAGTATTTT
CASSFSQGGNTQYF
>TRBJ2-1|TRBV5-5|-|-
TGTGCCAGCAGCTGGGGCAGAACGGGCAGTGAGCAGTTCTTC
CASSWGRTGSEQFF
>TRBJ1-5|TRBV4-1|-|-
TGCGCCAGCAGCCTCGTCCCTCAGGATCAGCCCCAGCATTTT
CASSLVPQDQPQHF
>TRBJ2-7|TRBV2|-|-
TGTGCCAGCAGGGCCGCGGGATCGGAGCAGTACTTC
CASRAAGSEQYF
>TRBJ1-2|TRBV12-3/TRBV12-4|-|TRBD1
TGTGCGCAGGGGGACTATGGCTACACCTTC
CAQGDYGYTF
>TRBJ1-1|TRBV13|-|-
TGTGCCAGCAGCCAAAATGCGGGGGCAGGCACTGAAGCTTTCTTT
CASSQNAGAGTEAFF
>TRBJ2-5|TRBV6-5|-|TRBD1
TGTGCCGGCAGCAGGGGGTATTTCACAGAGACCCAGTACTTC
CAGSRGYFTETQYF
>TRBJ2-7|TRBV30|-|-
TGTGCCTGGGGGACCTACGAGCAGTACTTC
CAWGTYEQYF
>TRBJ1-3|TRBV30|-|-
TGTGCCTGGAGTTGGGGACACCGGGCGATGGGAAACACCATATATTTT
CAWSWGHRAMGNTIYF
>TRBJ1-4|TRBV6-5|-|TRBD1
TGTGCCAGCAGGGACAGGGGATTAAATGAAAAACTGTTTTTT
CASRDRGLNEKLFF